These 23 T cell receptor beta chains originate from one sample sequenced in a study of control samples from healthy donors and cancer patients. TCRdb keeps only in-frame clones here, not all; method: immunoSEQ multiplex PCR. This sample carries some 23,000 clones, approximately 85% of them seen once, and the ten largest clones take 38%. Specimen: PBMCs. The receptors come from a man aged 60 to 75 with head and neck cancer.

The rearrangement uses TRBV19 and TRBJ2-5, with D possibly matching TRBD1 (6 bases). V was shortened by 2 bases and J by 4 bases, with 11 bases between the two germline ends. The CDR3 consists of 14 residues. The germline V gene encodes CDR1 LNHDA and CDR2 SQIVND (reference sequence). CDR3 amino acids: CASSIKVGGETQYF. DNA of the CDR3: TGTGCCAGTAGTATAAAGGTAGGGGGAGAGACCCAGTACTTC. Together with reference TRBV19 and TRBJ2-5, the CDR3 gives the full variable domain: DGGITQSPKYLFRKEGQNVTLSCEQNLNHDAMYWYRQDPGQGLRLIYYSQIVNDFQKGDIAEGYSVSREKKESFPLTVTSAQKNPTAFYLCASSIKVGGETQYFGPGTRLLVL.

V gene TRBV18 combines with J gene TRBJ1-1, with 9 bases matching TRBD1. The trim removed 2 bases at V and 4 bases at J, leaving 2 bases unmatched. The germline V gene encodes CDR1 KGHSH and CDR2 LQKENI. This CDR3 comprises 14 residues. CDR3 residues: CASSPGTGSTEAFF. CDR3 nucleotide sequence: TGTGCCAGCTCACCAGGGACAGGGAGCACTGAAGCTTTCTTT.

This clone has only a few counts. The chain combines TRBV18 with TRBJ1-2; 7 positions match TRBD1. Per the germline V gene, CDR1 is KGHSH and CDR2 is LQKENI. There are 15 residues in the CDR3. V shed 4 bases and J 5 bases; nucleotides not matched to a gene: 10. The CDR3 here is CASSLSTGKEYGYTF. Here the CDR3 DNA reads TGTGCCAGCTCACTATCGACAGGGAAAGAATATGGCTACACCTTC.

J is TRBJ2-7 and V is TRBV2; a weak D match, TRBD1 (5 bases). Germline V CDR1 and CDR2: SNHLY, FYNNEI. The ends were cut back, 2 bases at V and 2 bases at J, with 10 bases in the middle. This CDR3 has 14 amino acids. In nucleotides, the CDR3 is TGTGCCAGCAGTGAACAGGGCAGTCCCTACGAGCAGTACTTC. It codes for CASSEQGSPYEQYF.

The sample holds a few counts of this clone. This chain links TRBV19 with TRBJ1-5; 7 nucleotides align to TRBD1. J was trimmed by 6 bases and V by 6 bases; bases with no gene match: 14. In germline, CDR1 is LNHDA, CDR2 SQIVND (reference sequence). The CDR3 covers 16 residues. The CDR3 region is CASSPITGSGGQPQHF. CDR3 sequence (DNA): TGTGCCAGTAGCCCAATTACAGGGTCAGGGGGTCAGCCCCAGCATTTT. The entire variable domain, with the rest obtained from reference TRBV19 and TRBJ1-5, is as follows: DGGITQSPKYLFRKEGQNVTLSCEQNLNHDAMYWYRQDPGQGLRLIYYSQIVNDFQKGDIAEGYSVSREKKESFPLTVTSAQKNPTAFYLCASSPITGSGGQPQHFGDGTRLSIL.

This clone has a single count. The genes are TRBV10-3 and TRBJ2-2; tentatively, D is TRBD2 (6 bases). CDR3 length: 16 amino acids. Germline CDR1 ENHRY, CDR2 SYGVKD. Trimming shortened V by 6 bases and J by 6 bases, and 20 bases separated the two germline ends. In DNA, the CDR3 is TGTGCCATCAGAGGAGGGAGTGGTATAGTGGCCGGGGAGCTGTTTTTT. Residues: CAIRGGSGIVAGELFF.

The V call is TRBV7-9, the J call TRBJ1-2, with D unclear. The CDR3 loop spans 12 amino acids. Germline assignment: CDR1 SEHNR and CDR2 FQNEAQ (reference sequence). Trimming removed 5 bases from V and 7 bases from J, with 11 bases in between. In DNA form, the CDR3 reads TGTGCCAGCAGCGGCCTTTTGGTTGGCTACACCTTC. It specifies CASSGLLVGYTF.

This clone was counted once. This sequence joins TRBV4-1 and TRBJ1-5, with D possibly being TRBD1 (5 bases). Trimming removed 0 bases at V and 2 bases at J, with 11 bases between. The CDR3 totals 16 residues. Per germline, CDR1 MGHRA and CDR2 YSYEKL. The CDR3 reads CASSQERGVGNQPQHF. CDR3 in DNA: TGCGCCAGCAGCCAAGAACGGGGGGTCGGCAATCAGCCCCAGCATTTT.

The rearrangement links TRBV5-1 to TRBJ2-5, with a weak D call TRBD1 (6 bases). Germline CDR1 reads SGHRS; CDR2 reads YFSETQ. This CDR3 has 18 residues. V lost 2 bases and J 5 bases, leaving 25 bases between the germline ends. For the CDR3, the DNA is TGCGCCAGCAGCTTTATCGGTACTACAGGGTCTCTGGAGGAGACCCAGTACTTC. Encoded protein: CASSFIGTTGSLEETQYF.

The chain uses TRBV28 and TRBJ2-3, with D possibly matching TRBD2 (5 bases). V dropped 3 bases and J dropped 2 bases, with 12 bases sitting between them. Germline V lookup: CDR1 MDHEN, CDR2 SYDVKM. The CDR3 is 15 amino acids. CDR3 in DNA: TGTGCCAGCAGTTTGCCTAGCAGCCTCACAGATACGCAGTATTTT. This gives the protein CASSLPSSLTDTQYF. The variable domain in full, completed from reference TRBV28 and TRBJ2-3, reads DVKVTQSSRYLVKRTGEKVFLECVQDMDHENMFWYRQDPGLGLRLIYFSYDVKMKEKGDIPEGYSVSREKKERFSLILESASTNQTSMYLCASSLPSSLTDTQYFGPGTRLTVL.

The chain carries TRBV7-9 and TRBJ2-3; 7 positions agree with TRBD2. Per germline, CDR1 SEHNR and CDR2 FQNEAQ (reference sequence). CDR3 length: 15 residues. V was clipped by 1 base and J by 0 bases; unmatched bases: 1. The CDR3 bases are TGTGCCAGCAGCTTAGGACTAGCTAGCACAGATACGCAGTATTTT. Its protein product is CASSLGLASTDTQYF.

This chain joins TRBV30 and TRBJ1-3, with D maybe TRBD1 (5 bases). The CDR3 runs to 16 residues. The germline V gene encodes CDR1 GTSNPN and CDR2 SVGIG (reference sequence). Trimming took off 0 bases at V and 0 bases at J, with 12 bases between the two ends. CDR3 in amino acids: CAWSVQAGVSGNTIYF. DNA of the CDR3: TGTGCCTGGAGTGTACAGGCAGGAGTCTCTGGAAACACCATATATTTT.

The chain carries TRBV18 and TRBJ2-1; D assignment may be TRBD1 or TRBD2 (6 bases each). CDR1 and CDR2 from the germline V gene are KGHSH and LQKENI. This CDR3 has 16 residues. V shed 0 bases and J shed 0 bases, with 9 bases lying between them. Here the CDR3 DNA reads TGTGCCAGCTCACCACCGTCGGGGGCCTCCTACAATGAGCAGTTCTTC. Translation gives CASSPPSGASYNEQFF.

The V and J genes are TRBV19 and TRBJ1-4, with D perhaps TRBD1 (6 bases). Per the germline V gene, CDR1 is LNHDA and CDR2 is SQIVND (reference sequence). CDR3 length: 15 amino acids. The germline V and J ends were trimmed by 5 bases and 6 bases, with 16 bases remaining between them. DNA for the CDR3: TGTGCCAGTAGTGCCTGGACAGCCCGGGATGAAAAACTGTTTTTT. Translating gives CASSAWTARDEKLFF.

The J gene is TRBJ1-1, the V gene TRBV6-4, with D unclear. V lost 0 bases to trimming and J lost 4 bases, with 9 bases between them. The length of the CDR3 is 14 residues. Germline CDR1 and CDR2: MRHNA and SNTAGT. The chain's CDR3 is CASSDSMRSTEAFF. In nucleotides, the CDR3 is TGTGCCAGCAGTGACTCGATGCGTTCCACTGAAGCTTTCTTT.

The chain couples TRBV6-5 to TRBJ2-1, with unresolved D. Germline CDR1 is MNHEY and CDR2 is SVGAGI. The CDR3 extends over 15 amino acids. Deletions cut 5 bases from V and 0 bases from J, with 11 bases between. The DNA of the CDR3 is TGTGCCAGCAGTCTCCGCGGAAGCTCCTACAATGAGCAGTTCTTC. Amino acids: CASSLRGSSYNEQFF.

This chain joins TRBV12-3 or TRBV12-4 and TRBJ2-7; TRBD1 is a possible D gene (6 bases). Trimming stripped 6 bases from V and 3 bases from J, with 12 bases between. CDR3 size: 13 residues. CDR3 nucleotide sequence: TGTGCCAGCAGCTCGACAGGATTCTACGAGCAGTACTTC. It yields the protein CASSSTGFYEQYF.

The table lists this clone with a count of one. This rearrangement joins TRBV3-1 (or the pseudogene TRBV3-2) to TRBJ1-3; no clear D gene. Trimming took 7 bases from V and 1 from J, leaving 11 bases between them. The CDR3 sequence is 14 residues long. Germline V lookup: CDR1 LGHDT, CDR2 YNNKEL (reference sequence). CDR3 DNA sequence: TGTGCCAGCACCCTGGGTGGGTCTGGAAACACCATATATTTT. Protein sequence: CASTLGGSGNTIYF.

The V call is TRBV6-1, the J call TRBJ2-2; 11 bases line up with TRBD2. V trimming: 4 bases; J trimming: 3 bases; junction bases outside the gene matches: 7. This CDR3 has 17 residues. CDR1 is MNHNS, CDR2 SASEGT, per germline. CDR3 loop: CASSAQGTSGHTGELFF. Here the CDR3 DNA reads TGTGCCAGCAGTGCACAGGGGACTAGCGGCCACACCGGGGAGCTGTTTTTT.

The chain couples TRBV6-5 to TRBJ1-5; 9 bases are shared with TRBD1. CDR3 size: 15 residues. V shed 6 bases, J shed 7 bases, and the junction held 10 bases outside the gene matches. Per the germline V gene, CDR1 is MNHEY and CDR2 is SVGAGI. The CDR3 bases are TGTGCCAGCAGCCTAGGGACAGGGTTTGGGCAGCCCCAGCATTTT. Protein sequence: CASSLGTGFGQPQHF.

This chain connects TRBV10-2 to TRBJ2-7, with D perhaps matching TRBD1 (6 bases). CDR3 length: 14 residues. Trimming shortened V by 4 bases and J by 4 bases, and 14 bases separated the two germline ends. Germline V CDR1 and CDR2: WSHSY, SAAADI. The CDR3 DNA reads as TGCGCCAGCAGTGGATTTACGGACAGTTACGAGCAGTACGTC. Translation: CASSGFTDSYEQYV.

The gene calls are TRBV10-3 and TRBJ1-5, with a possible D match to TRBD1 (5 bases). Trimming stripped 9 bases from V and 7 bases from J, with 19 bases between. Germline V CDR1 and CDR2: ENHRY, SYGVKD. The CDR3 has 14 residues. CDR3 protein: CAISGTSMNQPQHF. The CDR3 DNA reads TGTGCCATAAGCGGGACGAGTATGAACCAGCCCCAGCATTTT.

The rearrangement uses TRBV27 and TRBJ1-2; 8 bases match TRBD1. Germline V gene data show CDR1 as MNHEY and CDR2 as SMNVEV (reference sequence). V was pared by 4 bases and J by 3 bases, with 1 base of the junction left unmatched. This CDR3 region has 13 residues. This CDR3 reads CASSSTGDYGYTF. The CDR3 DNA sequence: TGTGCCAGCAGTTCGACAGGGGACTATGGCTACACCTTC.